These 12 T cell receptor beta chains came from one sample sequenced in a study of cytomegalovirus exposure and HLA in healthy donors. The PCR used 60 Vbeta and 13 Jbeta primers. Using immunoSEQ multiplex PCR, the repertoire was profiled, and TCRdb retains in-frame clones only, with some absent. The profile shows about 270,000 clones, around 86% of them singletons. Material: PBMCs. These receptors originate from a man aged 35 to 55 in good health and CMV-seropositive.

This chain connects TRBV7-2 to TRBJ2-7, with 8 nucleotides matching TRBD2. The germline V gene has CDR1 SGHTA and CDR2 FQGNSA. This CDR3 comprises 17 residues. Unmatched junction bases numbered 13, after V lost 3 bases and J lost 3 bases. The CDR3 sequence: CASSFGWGAGVNYEQYF. In nucleotides, the CDR3 is TGTGCCAGCAGCTTTGGTTGGGGAGCGGGAGTCAACTACGAGCAGTACTTC.

The J gene is TRBJ2-1, the V gene TRBV4-1; maybe TRBD2 (6 bases). The CDR3 totals 18 residues. Germline CDR1 is MGHRA and CDR2 is YSYEKL. The V and J ends lost 4 bases and 8 bases respectively, with 27 bases between them. DNA of the CDR3: TGCGCCAGCAGCCGAGGACCGCGCGGGACTGGCGCGTTCGATGAGCAGTTCTTC. Translated, it gives CASSRGPRGTGAFDEQFF.

V gene TRBV5-1 combines with J gene TRBJ2-7; 8 nucleotides agree with TRBD2. Unmatched junction bases numbered 7, after V lost 0 bases and J lost 5 bases. This CDR3 is 15 amino acids long. Germline V gene lookup returns CDR1 SGHRS and CDR2 YFSETQ. The CDR3 DNA is TGCGCCAGCAGCTTGGAAGCGGGAGTGGCCCACGAGCAGTACTTC. Translating it yields CASSLEAGVAHEQYF. Supplemented by reference TRBV5-1 and TRBJ2-7, the full variable domain reads KAGVTQTPRYLIKTRGQQVTLSCSPISGHRSVSWYQQTPGQGLQFLFEYFSETQRNKGNFPGRFSGRQFSNSRSEMNVSTLELGDSALYLCASSLEAGVAHEQYFGPGTRLTVT.

This sequence joins TRBV5-4 and TRBJ2-7; 7 bases align to TRBD1. V lost 0 bases, J lost 4 bases, and 4 bases stayed unmatched. Germline V gene data show CDR1 as SGHNT and CDR2 as YYREEE (reference sequence). There are 14 residues in the CDR3. CDR3 amino acids: CASSLGSGGYEQYF. As DNA, the CDR3 is TGTGCCAGCAGCTTGGGGTCAGGGGGATACGAGCAGTACTTC.

This chain joins TRBV6-1 and TRBJ2-6; D is perhaps TRBD2 (6 bases). Germline V gives CDR1 MNHNS, CDR2 SASEGT. V was clipped by 1 base and J by 2 bases, with 12 bases between them. This CDR3 is built from 17 residues. The CDR3 DNA reads TGTGCCAGCAGTGAAGGGGGGACTGCTGCTGGGGCCAACGTCCTGACTTTC. Its protein product is CASSEGGTAAGANVLTF.

This chain uses TRBV27 with TRBJ2-5, with 8 bases lining up with TRBD2. The germline CDR1 and CDR2 sequences are MNHEY and SMNVEV (reference sequence). This CDR3 region has 14 residues. Trimming at V came to 5 bases and at J to 1 base, leaving 3 bases not matched to a gene. CDR3 bases: TGTGCCAGCAGTCCAACTAGCGGCCAAGAGACCCAGTACTTC. As protein: CASSPTSGQETQYF.

The rearrangement uses TRBV7-9 and TRBJ1-3; the match to TRBD1 covers 7 bases. The CDR3 runs to 15 residues. V lost 6 bases, J lost 0 bases, and 5 bases stayed unmatched. Per the germline V gene, CDR1 is SEHNR and CDR2 is FQNEAQ (reference sequence). CDR3 in amino acids: CASRDRTDSGNTIYF. CDR3 in DNA: TGTGCCAGCAGGGACAGGACAGACTCTGGAAACACCATATATTTT.

This sequence joins TRBV27 and TRBJ2-7, with D maybe TRBD1 (6 bases). The germline V gene encodes CDR1 MNHEY and CDR2 SMNVEV (reference sequence). The CDR3 spans 13 residues. Trimming cost V 6 bases and J 3 bases, with 12 bases left between them. The CDR3 DNA reads TGTGCCAGCAGGCGTACAGGGAACTACGAGCAGTACTTC. This gives the protein CASRRTGNYEQYF.

The gene calls are TRBV27 and TRBJ1-2, with D perhaps matching TRBD1 (6 bases). Germline CDR1 reads MNHEY; CDR2 reads SMNVEV (reference sequence). The CDR3 contains 12 residues. The V end lost 5 bases, the J end lost 8 bases, and 12 bases lay between the germline ends. CDR3 nucleotides: TGTGCCAGCAGTCGGGCAGGGGACGGCTACACCTTC. Its translation: CASSRAGDGYTF.

The chain carries TRBV5-1 and TRBJ2-4; D perhaps matches TRBD1 (6 bases). The CDR3 totals 20 residues. V was shortened by 3 bases and J by 2 bases, with 27 bases between the two germline ends. The germline V gene has CDR1 SGHRS and CDR2 YFSETQ. The CDR3 loop reads CASSWKLTDTGTQPKNIQYF. The DNA for the CDR3 is TGCGCCAGCAGCTGGAAACTCACCGATACCGGGACACAGCCCAAAAACATTCAGTACTTC.

This clone was recorded only once. The chain links TRBV7-9 to TRBJ1-2; D might be TRBD1 (5 bases). CDR3 size: 15 residues. The V end lost 1 base, the J end lost 2 bases, and 11 bases lay between the germline ends. CDR1 and CDR2 from the germline V gene are SEHNR and FQNEAQ (reference sequence). The CDR3 bases are TGTGCCAGCAGCTTAGTACAGGTCTCCAACTATGGCTACACCTTC. Translation gives CASSLVQVSNYGYTF.

J is TRBJ1-1 and V is TRBV6-5; TRBD1 might be the D (6 bases). Germline V gene sequence: CDR1 MNHEY, CDR2 SVGAGI. The V end was cut by 4 bases, the J end by 10 bases, with 13 bases between. This CDR3 region has 12 residues. The CDR3 region has the DNA TGTGCCAGCAGTTCTTCAACAGGGACAGCTTTCTTT. Encoded protein: CASSSSTGTAFF.